This T cell receptor (beta chain) came from a study of T cell responses to AZD1222 COVID-19 vaccine. The study, taken as a whole, reports: Seropositivity was recorded at baseline in only 6 or 7 AZD1222 recipients. Reportedly, nearly half the spike-specific TCRs target unmutated variant regions. No day 14 peak samples; only post-peak repertoires were characterized.

Profiling relied on immunoSEQ multiplex PCR, and the TCRdb table lists in-frame clones only, not all of them. Here the sample spans nearly 200,000 clones, approximately 93% being singletons. Concerning this clone: The antigen remains unidentified.

This CDR3 contains 15 residues. The junction had 8 bases not matched to a gene; V was cut back by 5 bases and J by 2 bases. The germline V gene has CDR1 SGHTA and CDR2 FQGTGA. The genes are TRBV7-3 and TRBJ1-2; 7 bases fit TRBD1. The TCR originated in an adult who received the AZD1222 COVID-19 vaccine. This specimen consisted of peripheral blood, obtained 28 days after the second AZD1222 dose. In DNA form, the CDR3 reads TGTGCCAGCAGCCCCAGGGGGGGTGGGAACTATGGCTACACCTTC. Translated, it gives CASSPRGGGNYGYTF.